These 26 T cell receptor beta chains came from one sample sequenced in a study of blood T cell repertoires in COVID-19. Here immunoSEQ multiplex PCR was the method, and the copy in TCRdb shows in-frame clones only, minus some. The data hold 150,000 to 200,000 clones, with 88% observed a single time. Material for sequencing was peripheral blood. Receptor source: a man aged 35-49 years with active or convalescent COVID-19.

The chain links TRBV6-5 to TRBJ2-4, with 7 bases matching TRBD1. Germline assignment: CDR1 MNHEY and CDR2 SVGAGI. The V segment lost 6 bases and the J segment 8 bases; nucleotides outside the gene matches: 10. This CDR3 comprises 14 residues. The CDR3 loop reads CASSLRQGSDIQYF. CDR3 coding DNA: TGTGCCAGCAGCCTCCGACAGGGCAGCGACATTCAGTACTTC.

The rearrangement links TRBV5-4 to TRBJ2-6; D is uncertain. The ends were cut back, 0 bases at V and 0 bases at J, with 4 bases in the middle. The CDR3 runs to 15 residues. CDR1 is SGHNT, CDR2 YYREEE, per germline (reference sequence). The CDR3 coding sequence is TGTGCCAGCAGCTTGGTGAGCTCTGGGGCCAACGTCCTGACTTTC. As protein: CASSLVSSGANVLTF.

The chain links TRBV28 to TRBJ2-1, with 10 bases that match TRBD2. The V gene end was trimmed by 10 bases and the J gene end by 4 bases; junction bases not matched to a gene: 16. This CDR3 spans 17 amino acids. The V gene's germline CDR1 is MDHEN and CDR2 SYDVKM. DNA for the CDR3: TGTGCCACCCTAAGGCAGGCCCGGACTAGCGGATACAATGAGCAGTTCTTC. This encodes CATLRQARTSGYNEQFF.

The chain employs TRBV7-9 and TRBJ2-7, with D tentatively TRBD1 (6 bases). Trimming left V 5 bases short and J 7 bases short, with 18 bases between. The CDR3 loop spans 14 amino acids. Looked up from germline, CDR1 is SEHNR and CDR2 is FQNEAQ (reference sequence). For the CDR3, the DNA is TGTGCCAGCAGCCCCCTTCAGGGGCTGGGGGAGCAGTACTTC. This translates into CASSPLQGLGEQYF.

This clone has more than one count but fewer than ten. The CDR3 protein is CASSALGTGSYEQYF. For the CDR3, the DNA is TGTGCCAGCAGCGCTTTGGGGACAGGGTCCTACGAGCAGTACTTC. The V call is TRBV9, the J call TRBJ2-7; 9 bases match TRBD1. Losses at the gene ends were 3 bases for V and 1 base for J; bases not matched to a gene: 5. The CDR3 covers 15 residues. Germline CDR1 SGDLS, CDR2 YYNGEE.

The chain employs TRBV6-4 and TRBJ1-1; D may be TRBD1 (5 bases). The CDR3 runs 13 residues. CDR1 is MRHNA, CDR2 SNTAGT, per germline. Trimming took off 3 bases at V and 4 bases at J, with 9 bases between the two ends. For the CDR3, the DNA is TGTGCCAGCAGTGATCAGGGAGGCACTGAAGCTTTCTTT. Amino acids: CASSDQGGTEAFF.

The chain has TRBV7-3 and TRBJ2-2, with TRBD2 matching over 9 bases. Germline V gene data show CDR1 as SGHTA and CDR2 as FQGTGA. CDR3 length equals 22 residues. Trimming cost V 0 bases and J 4 bases; bases outside gene matches: 21. The CDR3 here is CASSLTGISGERGAPSTGELFF. Written as DNA, the CDR3 is TGTGCCAGCAGCTTAACGGGGATAAGTGGGGAGCGGGGGGCCCCGAGCACCGGGGAGCTGTTTTTT.

This clone was observed a few times. J is TRBJ2-7 and V is TRBV27, with D possibly TRBD1 on 5 matching bases. This CDR3 has 14 residues. Germline values: CDR1 MNHEY, CDR2 SMNVEV (reference sequence). V was clipped by 5 bases and J by 2 bases, with 13 bases between them. Written as DNA, the CDR3 is TGTGCCAGCAGTACACAGGTTGCCGCCTACGAGCAGTACTTC. Its protein product is CASSTQVAAYEQYF.

This chain uses TRBV29-1 with TRBJ1-3; no firm D call. Germline V gene data show CDR1 as SQVTM and CDR2 as ANQGSEA. The CDR3 length is 13 residues. Trimming removed 3 bases from V and 0 bases from J, with 6 bases in between. The CDR3 loop reads CSVDYRSGNTIYF. CDR3 in DNA: TGCAGCGTTGACTACCGCTCTGGAAACACCATATATTTT.

The chain couples TRBV11-3 to TRBJ2-5, with TRBD2 identical over 9 bases. J lost 5 bases, V lost 3 bases, and 7 bases had no gene match. Germline assignment: CDR1 SGHNT and CDR2 YENEEA. The length of the CDR3 is 15 residues. The CDR3 DNA reads TGTGCCAGCAGCTTTGGGCGGGGGGGCAGTGAGACCCAGTACTTC. Protein sequence: CASSFGRGGSETQYF.

The chain recombines TRBV6-5 with TRBJ1-1, with D perhaps matching TRBD1 (6 bases). Germline loops: CDR1 MNHEY, CDR2 SVGAGI. This CDR3 is 13 amino acids long. The ends were cut back, 5 bases at V and 11 bases at J, with 18 bases in the middle. CDR3 amino acids: CASSSRGALLAFF. The CDR3 DNA sequence: TGTGCCAGCAGTAGTCGGGGGGCCCTCCTGGCTTTCTTT.

The rearrangement joins TRBV6-5 to TRBJ1-3; 9 bases map to TRBD1. The CDR3 spans 13 residues. In germline, CDR1 is MNHEY, CDR2 SVGAGI. The trim removed 10 bases at V and 6 bases at J, leaving 7 bases unmatched. CDR3 region: CATRDRVVNTIYF. The CDR3, as DNA: TGTGCCACCCGGGACAGGGTCGTAAACACCATATATTTT.

The chain links TRBV28 to TRBJ1-1; 7 positions match TRBD1. With V trimmed by 6 bases and J by 3 bases, 7 bases remained unmatched. Germline values: CDR1 MDHEN, CDR2 SYDVKM. This CDR3 region has 14 residues. CDR3 sequence reads: CASSLGGAHTEAFF. In DNA, the CDR3 is TGTGCCAGCAGCCTAGGGGGCGCGCACACTGAAGCTTTCTTT. The variable domain in full, with the rest retrieved from reference TRBV28 and TRBJ1-1, is DVKVTQSSRYLVKRTGEKVFLECVQDMDHENMFWYRQDPGLGLRLIYFSYDVKMKEKGDIPEGYSVSREKKERFSLILESASTNQTSMYLCASSLGGAHTEAFFGQGTRLTVV.

The V and J genes are TRBV12-2 and TRBJ2-1; the listed D gene, TRBD2, was not tested against the DNA. TRBV12-2 is tagged as a pseudogene. The CDR3 has 13 residues. This CDR3 is CASRGDYHNEQFF. CDR3 DNA: TGTGCAAGTCGCGGGGACTACCACAATGAGCAGTTCTTC.

The genes are TRBV7-9 and TRBJ2-3; the match to TRBD2 covers 9 bases. The V segment lost 5 bases and the J segment 4 bases; nucleotides outside the gene matches: 13. Germline CDR1 SEHNR, CDR2 FQNEAQ (reference sequence). The CDR3 is 17 amino acids. CDR3 in DNA: TGTGCCAGCAGCGTGACTAGCGGAGAAGGCCCGTCAGATACGCAGTATTTT. It specifies CASSVTSGEGPSDTQYF.

The V call is TRBV3-1 (or the pseudogene TRBV3-2), the J call TRBJ1-3, with 8 bases that match TRBD1. Losses at the gene ends were 7 bases for V and 2 bases for J; bases not matched to a gene: 4. This CDR3 is 14 amino acids long. The germline V gene encodes CDR1 LGHDT and CDR2 YNNKEL (reference sequence). CDR3 in DNA: TGTGCCAGCAAACCAGGGGGCGCTGGAAACACCATATATTTT. Its translation is CASKPGGAGNTIYF.

V is TRBV18 and J is TRBJ1-5, with 10 nucleotides matching TRBD1. J gave up 5 bases and V 6 bases, and 7 bases lay outside the gene matches. This CDR3 spans 15 amino acids. CDR1 KGHSH and CDR2 LQKENI come from the germline V gene. The CDR3: CASSRDRGGDQPQHF. CDR3 DNA: TGTGCCAGCTCCCGGGACAGGGGAGGGGATCAGCCCCAGCATTTT.

V is TRBV12-5 and J is TRBJ2-2; 7 positions match TRBD1. The CDR3 runs 14 residues. Germline CDR1 reads LGHNT; CDR2 reads FRNRAP. The V and J ends lost 7 bases and 3 bases, in that order; junction bases with no gene match: 5. The DNA of the CDR3 is TGTGCTAGTGCTGAGGACAGGCACACCGGGGAGCTGTTTTTT. The encoded protein is CASAEDRHTGELFF.

This CDR3 is CASSTGGRNEKLFF. DNA of the CDR3: TGTGCCAGCAGTACGGGGGGGAGGAATGAAAAACTGTTTTTT. The chain combines TRBV28 with TRBJ1-4; D is possibly TRBD1 (5 bases). CDR1 MDHEN and CDR2 SYDVKM come from the germline V gene. Trimming removed 5 bases at V and 5 bases at J, with 12 bases between. The CDR3 is 14 amino acids.

J is TRBJ1-1 and V is TRBV6-1, with D unresolved. This CDR3 spans 14 amino acids. Germline values: CDR1 MNHNS, CDR2 SASEGT. The V gene lost 1 base and the J gene lost 5 bases, with 11 bases spanning the gap. The CDR3 spells CASSEGAARTEAFF. The CDR3 DNA follows: TGTGCCAGCAGTGAAGGGGCTGCGAGAACTGAAGCTTTCTTT.

This clone was found once. The genes are TRBV7-9 and TRBJ1-6, with 8 bases lining up with TRBD1. The CDR3 is 15 amino acids. Germline V gene data show CDR1 as SEHNR and CDR2 as FQNEAQ (reference sequence). J gave up 7 bases and V 0 bases, and 2 bases lay outside the gene matches. The CDR3 sequence is CASSLARQGNSPLHF. The CDR3, as DNA: TGTGCCAGCAGCTTAGCCCGACAGGGGAATTCACCCCTCCACTTT.

This chain links TRBV7-2 with TRBJ1-1; TRBD1 might be the D (6 bases). The germline CDR1 and CDR2 sequences are SGHTA and FQGNSA. There are 17 residues in the CDR3. V lost 1 base to trimming and J lost 3 bases, with 18 bases between them. CDR3 coding DNA: TGTGCCAGCAGCTTAGAAGGTAAGCGAGGACAGCACACTGAAGCTTTCTTT. It is translated as CASSLEGKRGQHTEAFF.

The V gene is TRBV11-3, the J gene TRBJ2-5; D unresolved. Between the trimmed V and J ends, which lost 3 bases and 5 bases, there was a span of 7 bases. CDR1 is SGHNT and CDR2 is YENEEA in the germline V gene. The CDR3 is 12 amino acids. The CDR3 loop is CASSLYEETQYF. The CDR3 nucleotides read TGTGCCAGCAGCTTGTATGAGGAGACCCAGTACTTC.

The V gene is TRBV18, the J gene TRBJ2-7, with 8 bases aligning to TRBD1. Germline assignment: CDR1 KGHSH and CDR2 LQKENI. The CDR3 is made up of 15 amino acids. J was trimmed by 4 bases and V by 4 bases; bases with no gene match: 9. The CDR3 region is CASSLDRGLLYEQYF. The CDR3 DNA sequence: TGTGCCAGCTCACTCGACAGGGGCCTTCTTTACGAGCAGTACTTC. Combining the CDR3 with reference TRBV18 and TRBJ2-7 gives the whole variable domain NAGVMQNPRHLVRRRGQEARLRCSPMKGHSHVYWYRQLPEEGLKFMVYLQKENIIDESGMPKERFSAEFPKEGPSILRIQQVVRGDSAAYFCASSLDRGLLYEQYFGPGTRLTVT.

The chain couples TRBV4-3 to TRBJ2-2, with D perhaps TRBD2 (7 bases). The CDR3 is 19 residues long. V lost 3 bases to trimming and J lost 7 bases, with 27 bases between them. Germline V gives CDR1 LGHNA, CDR2 YSLEER. In nucleotides, the CDR3 is TGCGCCAGCAGCCAGTTTACTTTTCAGGGGAGGGAGATGGGCGGGGAGCTGTTTTTT. Translation: CASSQFTFQGREMGGELFF.

This chain uses TRBV5-6 with TRBJ1-5, with a possible D match to TRBD1 (6 bases). V dropped 1 base and J dropped 5 bases, with 10 bases sitting between them. The length of the CDR3 is 14 residues. Germline values: CDR1 SGHDT, CDR2 YYEEEE. The CDR3 loop is CASSLISGDQPQHF. The DNA for the CDR3 is TGTGCCAGCAGCTTGATCTCAGGGGATCAGCCCCAGCATTTT. Full variable domain (missing parts from reference TRBV5-6 and TRBJ1-5): DAGVTQSPTHLIKTRGQQVTLRCSPKSGHDTVSWYQQALGQGPQFIFQYYEEEERQRGNFPDRFSGHQFPNYSSELNVNALLLGDSALYLCASSLISGDQPQHFGDGTRLSIL.